A single TCR beta chain is shown here with its context. This record comes from a study of blood T cell repertoires in COVID-19. Study summary: Material from acute and convalescent COVID-19 was sourced from the United States, Italy and Spain. The analysed material was cDNA or gDNA that came from T cells, B-cell-depleted T cells, or PBMCs.

With V trimmed by 0 bases and J by 7 bases, 5 bases remained unmatched. The V gene's germline CDR1 is SGHDT and CDR2 YYEEEE. CDR3 length: 15 residues. Per the original methods: Estimates of nucleated cell counts were drawn from the amplification of reference gene primers. Profiling relied on immunoSEQ multiplex PCR, and the TCRdb table lists in-frame clones only, not all of them. The V and J calls and clone size are taken from that table; D and trimming were inferred from the DNA. The table shows fewer than 300,000 clones, with around 86% occurring only once. V is TRBV5-6 and J is TRBJ1-3; 9 bases agree with TRBD1. This clonotype was obtained from a man in his forties who had recovered from COVID-19. Sequencing was performed on peripheral blood. In DNA, the CDR3 is TGTGCCAGCAGCTTGGCAGGACAGGGGCGGAACACCATATATTTT. This gives the protein CASSLAGQGRNTIYF.